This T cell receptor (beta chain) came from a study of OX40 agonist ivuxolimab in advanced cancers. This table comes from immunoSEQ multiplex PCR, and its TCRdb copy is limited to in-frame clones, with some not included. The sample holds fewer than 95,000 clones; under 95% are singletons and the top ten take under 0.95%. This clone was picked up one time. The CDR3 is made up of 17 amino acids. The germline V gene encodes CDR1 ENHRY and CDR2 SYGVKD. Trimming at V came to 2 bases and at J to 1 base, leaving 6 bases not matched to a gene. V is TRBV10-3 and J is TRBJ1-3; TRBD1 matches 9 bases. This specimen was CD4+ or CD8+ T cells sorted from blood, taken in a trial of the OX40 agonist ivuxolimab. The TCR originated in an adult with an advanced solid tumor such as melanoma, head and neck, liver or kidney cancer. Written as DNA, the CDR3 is TGTGCCATCAGTGAGGGAATACAGGGGGCTTCTGGAAACACCATATATTTT. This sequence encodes CAISEGIQGASGNTIYF.